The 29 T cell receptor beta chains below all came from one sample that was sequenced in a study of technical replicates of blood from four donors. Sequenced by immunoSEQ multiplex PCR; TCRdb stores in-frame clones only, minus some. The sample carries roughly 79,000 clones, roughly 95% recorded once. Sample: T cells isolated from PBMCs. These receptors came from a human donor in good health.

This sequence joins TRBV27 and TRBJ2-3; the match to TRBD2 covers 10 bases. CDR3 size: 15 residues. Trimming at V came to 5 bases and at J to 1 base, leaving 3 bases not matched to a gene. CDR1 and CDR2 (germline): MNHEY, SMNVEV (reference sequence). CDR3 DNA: TGTGCCAGCAGTCTCCTAGCGGGAGGCACAGATACGCAGTATTTT. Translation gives CASSLLAGGTDTQYF.

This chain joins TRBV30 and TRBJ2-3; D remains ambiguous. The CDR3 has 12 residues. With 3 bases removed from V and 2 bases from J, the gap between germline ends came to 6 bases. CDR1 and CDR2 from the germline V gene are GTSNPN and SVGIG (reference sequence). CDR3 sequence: CAWSLSTDTQYF. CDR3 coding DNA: TGTGCCTGGAGCCTTTCCACAGATACGCAGTATTTT.

The CDR3 DNA sequence: TGTGCCAGCAGCGGGGGGACAGGCTGGCGGGAGTCGGACACCGGGGAGCTGTTTTTT. Protein sequence: CASSGGTGWRESDTGELFF. The V call is TRBV9, the J call TRBJ2-2, with D perhaps TRBD1 (8 bases). The CDR3 runs 19 residues. CDR1 and CDR2 (germline): SGDLS, YYNGEE. Trimming removed 3 bases at V and 3 bases at J, with 24 bases between.

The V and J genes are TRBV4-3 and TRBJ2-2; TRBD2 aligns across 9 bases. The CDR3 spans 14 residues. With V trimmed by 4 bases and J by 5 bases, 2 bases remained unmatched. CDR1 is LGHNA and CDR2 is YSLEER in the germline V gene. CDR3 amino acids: CASSRSGGTGELFF. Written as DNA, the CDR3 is TGCGCCAGCAGCCGCAGCGGGGGGACCGGGGAGCTGTTTTTT.

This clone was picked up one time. This chain's CDR3 is CASSFEGRNEQYF. As DNA, the CDR3 is TGTGCCAGCAGCTTCGAAGGGAGGAACGAGCAGTACTTC. The chain has TRBV5-4 and TRBJ2-7; TRBD2 might be the D (6 bases). There are 13 residues in the CDR3. Trimming took off 2 bases at V and 5 bases at J, with 11 bases between the two ends. Germline assignment: CDR1 SGHNT and CDR2 YYREEE (reference sequence).

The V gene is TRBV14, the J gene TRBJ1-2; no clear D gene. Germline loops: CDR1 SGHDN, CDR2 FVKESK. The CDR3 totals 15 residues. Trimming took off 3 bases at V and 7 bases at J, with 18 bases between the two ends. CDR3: CASSQVSRGIGGYTF. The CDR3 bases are TGTGCCAGCAGCCAGGTTTCCAGAGGCATAGGTGGCTACACCTTC.

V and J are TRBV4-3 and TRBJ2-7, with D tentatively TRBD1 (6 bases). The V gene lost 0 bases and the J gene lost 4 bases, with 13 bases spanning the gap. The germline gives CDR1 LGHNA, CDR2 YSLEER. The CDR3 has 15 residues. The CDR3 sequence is CASSQDTGQLYEQYF. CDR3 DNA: TGCGCCAGCAGCCAAGACACAGGGCAATTATACGAGCAGTACTTC.

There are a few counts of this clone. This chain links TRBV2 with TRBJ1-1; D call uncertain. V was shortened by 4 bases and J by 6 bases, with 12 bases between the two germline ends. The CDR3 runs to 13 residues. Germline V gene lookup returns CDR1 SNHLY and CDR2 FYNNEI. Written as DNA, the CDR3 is TGTGCCAGCAGTGGAGATCTTATGCCTGAAGCTTTCTTT. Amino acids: CASSGDLMPEAFF.

This CDR3 reads CASSPIAGSTYEQYF. The DNA of the CDR3 is TGTGCCAGCAGTCCCATAGCGGGATCCACCTACGAGCAGTACTTC. The rearrangement uses TRBV27 and TRBJ2-7, with 8 nucleotides matching TRBD2. Germline V gene sequence: CDR1 MNHEY, CDR2 SMNVEV (reference sequence). Trimming cost V 5 bases and J 2 bases; bases outside gene matches: 8. There are 15 residues in the CDR3.

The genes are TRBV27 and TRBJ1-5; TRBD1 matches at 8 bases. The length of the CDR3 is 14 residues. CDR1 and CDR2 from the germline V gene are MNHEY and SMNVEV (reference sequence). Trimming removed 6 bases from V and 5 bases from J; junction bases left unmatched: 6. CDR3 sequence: CASRVGQGYQPQHF. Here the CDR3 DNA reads TGTGCCAGCAGGGTCGGACAGGGATATCAGCCCCAGCATTTT.

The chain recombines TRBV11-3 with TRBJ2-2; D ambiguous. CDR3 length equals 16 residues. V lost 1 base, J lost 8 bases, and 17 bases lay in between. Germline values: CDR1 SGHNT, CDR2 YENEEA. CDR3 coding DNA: TGTGCCAGCAGCTTAGCACCTACGGTGCCCGAGGGGGAGCTGTTTTTT. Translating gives CASSLAPTVPEGELFF.

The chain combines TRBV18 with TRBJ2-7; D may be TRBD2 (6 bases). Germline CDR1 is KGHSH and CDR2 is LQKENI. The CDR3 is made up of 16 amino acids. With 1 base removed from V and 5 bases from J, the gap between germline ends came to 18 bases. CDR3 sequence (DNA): TGTGCCAGCTCACCACGAGACGGGAGTGGTTTCGACGAGCAGTACTTC. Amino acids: CASSPRDGSGFDEQYF.

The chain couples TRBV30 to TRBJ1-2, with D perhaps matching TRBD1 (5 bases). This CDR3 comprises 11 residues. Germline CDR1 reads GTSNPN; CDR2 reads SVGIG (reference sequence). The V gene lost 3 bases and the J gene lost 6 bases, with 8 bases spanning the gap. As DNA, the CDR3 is TGTGCCTGGAGCCTAGGGGATGGCTACACCTTC. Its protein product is CAWSLGDGYTF.

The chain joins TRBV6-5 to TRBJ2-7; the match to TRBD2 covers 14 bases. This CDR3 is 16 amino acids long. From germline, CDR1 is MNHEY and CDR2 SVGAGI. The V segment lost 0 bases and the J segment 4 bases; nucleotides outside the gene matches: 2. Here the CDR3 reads CASSYSTSGRGYEQYF. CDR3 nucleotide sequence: TGTGCCAGCAGTTACTCGACTAGCGGGAGGGGGTACGAGCAGTACTTC.

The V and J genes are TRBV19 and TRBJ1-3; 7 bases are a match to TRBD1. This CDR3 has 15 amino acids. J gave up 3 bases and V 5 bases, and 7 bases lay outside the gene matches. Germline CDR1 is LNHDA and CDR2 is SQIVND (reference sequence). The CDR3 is CASSAIDRDGNTIYF. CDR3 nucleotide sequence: TGTGCCAGTAGTGCAATCGACAGGGATGGAAACACCATATATTTT.

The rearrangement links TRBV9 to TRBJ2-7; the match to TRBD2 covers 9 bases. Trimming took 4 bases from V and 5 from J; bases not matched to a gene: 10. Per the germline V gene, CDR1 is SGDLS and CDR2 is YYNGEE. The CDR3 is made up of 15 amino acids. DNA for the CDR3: TGTGCCAGCAGCCTGAGACTAGCGGAGGCGGACGAGCAGTACTTC. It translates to CASSLRLAEADEQYF.

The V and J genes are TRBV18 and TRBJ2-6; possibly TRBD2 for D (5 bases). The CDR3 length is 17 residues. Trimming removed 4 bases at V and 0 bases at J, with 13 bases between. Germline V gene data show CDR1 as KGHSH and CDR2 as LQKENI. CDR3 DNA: TGTGCCAGCTCACGCGACGGGGTAGGCTCTGGGGCCAACGTCCTGACTTTC. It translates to CASSRDGVGSGANVLTF.

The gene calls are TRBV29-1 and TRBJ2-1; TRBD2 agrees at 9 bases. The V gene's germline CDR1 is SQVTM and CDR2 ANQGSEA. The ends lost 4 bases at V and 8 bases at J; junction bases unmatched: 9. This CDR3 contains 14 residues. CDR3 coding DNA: TGCAGCGTTGCTCCGGGACTAGCTATTGATGAGCAGTTCTTC. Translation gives CSVAPGLAIDEQFF.

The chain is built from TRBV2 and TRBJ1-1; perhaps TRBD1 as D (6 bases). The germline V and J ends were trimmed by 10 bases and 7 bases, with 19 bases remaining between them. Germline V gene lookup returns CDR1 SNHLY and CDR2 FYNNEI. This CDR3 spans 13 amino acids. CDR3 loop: CATRGQKNIEAFF. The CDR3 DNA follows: TGTGCCACCCGCGGACAGAAGAATATTGAAGCTTTCTTT. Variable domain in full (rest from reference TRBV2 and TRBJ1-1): EPEVTQTPSHQVTQMGQEVILRCVPISNHLYFYWYRQILGQKVEFLVSFYNNEISEKSEIFDDQFSVERPDGSNFTLKIRSTKLEDSAMYFCATRGQKNIEAFFGQGTRLTVV.

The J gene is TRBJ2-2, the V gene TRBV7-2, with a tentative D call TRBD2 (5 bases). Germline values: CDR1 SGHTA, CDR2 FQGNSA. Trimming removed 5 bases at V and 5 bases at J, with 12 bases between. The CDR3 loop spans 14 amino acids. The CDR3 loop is CASSVETGTGELFF. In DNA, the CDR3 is TGTGCCAGCAGCGTAGAAACGGGAACCGGGGAGCTGTTTTTT.

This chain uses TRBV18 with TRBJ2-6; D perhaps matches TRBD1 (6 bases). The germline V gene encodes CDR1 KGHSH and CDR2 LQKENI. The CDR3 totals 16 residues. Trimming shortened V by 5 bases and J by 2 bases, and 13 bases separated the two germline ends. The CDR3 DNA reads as TGTGCCAGCTCATTATCAGGGGCCCCTGGGGCCAACGTCCTGACTTTC. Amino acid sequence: CASSLSGAPGANVLTF.

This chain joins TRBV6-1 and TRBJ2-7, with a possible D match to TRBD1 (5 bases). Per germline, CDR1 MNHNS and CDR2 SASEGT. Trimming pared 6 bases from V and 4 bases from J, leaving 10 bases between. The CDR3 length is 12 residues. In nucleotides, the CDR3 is TGTGCCAGCAGGACAGACACTTACGAGCAGTACTTC. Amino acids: CASRTDTYEQYF.

The CDR3 nucleotides read TGTGCCAGCAGATCCGACGAGGTTGAAGCTTTCTTT. This codes for CASRSDEVEAFF. The chain links TRBV28 to TRBJ1-1; D gene uncertain. The germline V and J ends were trimmed by 6 bases and 7 bases, with 12 bases remaining between them. This CDR3 contains 12 residues. Germline CDR1 reads MDHEN; CDR2 reads SYDVKM.

Here the CDR3 reads CASSESRAIETDTQYF. The CDR3 nucleotides are TGCGCCAGCAGTGAGTCGAGAGCAATAGAGACAGATACGCAGTATTTT. V usage is TRBV10-1 and J usage is TRBJ2-3; D gene unclear. The CDR3 spans 16 residues. The germline CDR1 and CDR2 sequences are WNHNN and SYGVQD (reference sequence). V lost 0 bases and J 3 bases, leaving 13 bases between the germline ends.

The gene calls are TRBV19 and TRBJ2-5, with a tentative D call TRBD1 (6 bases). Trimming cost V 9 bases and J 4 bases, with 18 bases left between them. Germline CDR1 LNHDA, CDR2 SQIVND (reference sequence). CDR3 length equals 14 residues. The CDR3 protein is CASRQQGDRETQYF. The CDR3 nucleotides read TGTGCCAGCCGCCAACAGGGAGACCGAGAGACCCAGTACTTC.

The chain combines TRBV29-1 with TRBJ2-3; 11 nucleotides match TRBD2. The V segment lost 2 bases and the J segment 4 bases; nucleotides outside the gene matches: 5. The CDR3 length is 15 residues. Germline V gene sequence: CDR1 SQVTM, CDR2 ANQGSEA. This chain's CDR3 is CSVELAGGRADTQYF. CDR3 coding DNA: TGCAGCGTTGAACTAGCGGGAGGAAGGGCAGATACGCAGTATTTT.

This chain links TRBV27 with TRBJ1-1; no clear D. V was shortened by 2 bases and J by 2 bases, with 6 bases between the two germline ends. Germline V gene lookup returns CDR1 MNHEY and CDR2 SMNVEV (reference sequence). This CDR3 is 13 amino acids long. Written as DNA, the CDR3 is TGTGCCAGCAGTTTAGTAGAAAACACTGAAGCTTTCTTT. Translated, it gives CASSLVENTEAFF.

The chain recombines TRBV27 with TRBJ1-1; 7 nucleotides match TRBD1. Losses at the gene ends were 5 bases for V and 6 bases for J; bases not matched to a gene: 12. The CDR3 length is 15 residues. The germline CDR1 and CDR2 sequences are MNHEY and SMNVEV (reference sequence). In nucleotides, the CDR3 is TGTGCCAGCAGTGCCCGGGACAGAGGTATTCCTGAAGCTTTCTTT. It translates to CASSARDRGIPEAFF.

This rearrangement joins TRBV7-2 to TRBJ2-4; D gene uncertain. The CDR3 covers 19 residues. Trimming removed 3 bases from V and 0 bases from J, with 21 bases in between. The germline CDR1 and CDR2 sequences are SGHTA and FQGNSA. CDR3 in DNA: TGTGCCAGCAGCTTCCGGGTCCTTTTACCCCACTTAGCCAAAAACATTCAGTACTTC. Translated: CASSFRVLLPHLAKNIQYF.